Listed here are 16 T cell receptor beta chains from one sample, sequenced in a study of cytomegalovirus exposure and HLA in healthy donors. Vbeta (60) and Jbeta (13) primers were used in the PCR. The repertoire was sequenced with immunoSEQ multiplex PCR; TCRdb's copy has only in-frame clones and lacks some. The sample lists 110,000 to 150,000 clones; 60% to 85% were seen once. The sample consisted of PBMCs. The receptors stem from a man between 18 and 29 years old in good health and CMV-seronegative.

The V gene is TRBV6-5, the J gene TRBJ1-6, with 7 nucleotides matching TRBD1. This CDR3 is built from 15 residues. The V gene's germline CDR1 is MNHEY and CDR2 SVGAGI. Trimming at V came to 5 bases and at J to 7 bases, leaving 8 bases not matched to a gene. The CDR3 here is CASSAGQVANSPLHF. The CDR3 DNA sequence: TGTGCCAGCAGTGCCGGACAGGTCGCAAATTCACCCCTCCACTTT.

The CDR3 reads CASSLEQGGQETQYF. The CDR3 DNA follows: TGCGCCAGCAGCTTGGAACAGGGGGGCCAAGAGACCCAGTACTTC. J is TRBJ2-5 and V is TRBV5-1; 8 nucleotides agree with TRBD1. V was clipped by 0 bases and J by 1 base; unmatched bases: 2. The germline V gene encodes CDR1 SGHRS and CDR2 YFSETQ. This CDR3 has 15 residues. Combining the CDR3 with reference TRBV5-1 and TRBJ2-5 gives the whole variable domain KAGVTQTPRYLIKTRGQQVTLSCSPISGHRSVSWYQQTPGQGLQFLFEYFSETQRNKGNFPGRFSGRQFSNSRSEMNVSTLELGDSALYLCASSLEQGGQETQYFGPGTRLLVL.

V is TRBV2 and J is TRBJ1-5; no clear D. With 3 bases removed from V and 12 bases from J, the gap between germline ends came to 12 bases. Germline V CDR1 and CDR2: SNHLY, FYNNEI. There are 12 residues in the CDR3. The CDR3 DNA reads TGTGCCAGCAGTGATCGGGAAGGCAACCAGCATTTT. Translating gives CASSDREGNQHF. The whole variable domain, filled in from reference TRBV2 and TRBJ1-5, reads EPEVTQTPSHQVTQMGQEVILRCVPISNHLYFYWYRQILGQKVEFLVSFYNNEISEKSEIFDDQFSVERPDGSNFTLKIRSTKLEDSAMYFCASSDREGNQHFGDGTRLSIL.

The gene calls are TRBV7-2 and TRBJ2-5; TRBD2 agrees at 10 bases. In germline, CDR1 is SGHTA, CDR2 FQGNSA. V shed 3 bases, J shed 1 base, and the junction held 2 bases outside the gene matches. The CDR3 has 15 residues. For the CDR3, the DNA is TGTGCCAGCAGCTTTATAGCGGGGGGCCAAGAGACCCAGTACTTC. It encodes CASSFIAGGQETQYF.

This sequence joins TRBV13 and TRBJ2-5; D is perhaps TRBD2 (6 bases). The CDR3 is made up of 12 amino acids. Per the germline V gene, CDR1 is PRHDT and CDR2 is FYEKMQ (reference sequence). The germline V and J ends were trimmed by 10 bases and 6 bases, with 15 bases remaining between them. The DNA for the CDR3 is TGTGCCACCCTCCGGGAGATTCAGACCCAGTACTTC. Translated: CATLREIQTQYF.

With regard to this clone: Its ends do not fully match the called genes, so a read error is possible. The DNA for the CDR3 is TGTGCCAGCAGTGAAGCGCGCGAGCGGTACTTC. Residues: CASSEARERYF. The V gene is TRBV2, the J gene TRBJ2-7; D unclear. The V gene's germline CDR1 is SNHLY and CDR2 FYNNEI. There are 11 residues in the CDR3.

V gene TRBV5-1 combines with J gene TRBJ2-5, with 10 bases that match TRBD2. CDR3 size: 17 residues. Germline CDR1 SGHRS, CDR2 YFSETQ. J lost 2 bases, V lost 3 bases, and 10 bases had no gene match. The CDR3 DNA is TGCGCCAGCAGCTCCAGGCCTAGCGGGGGCGCACAAGAGACCCAGTACTTC. It specifies CASSSRPSGGAQETQYF.

The chain links TRBV4-3 to TRBJ1-1; D is unresolved. The CDR3 covers 13 residues. Germline lookup yields CDR1 LGHNA and CDR2 YSLEER. V lost 1 base to trimming and J lost 7 bases, with 10 bases between them. CDR3 DNA sequence: TGCGCCAGCAGCCAAGGTCGCGCAAGTGAAGCTTTCTTT. Its protein product is CASSQGRASEAFF.

The CDR3, as DNA: TGTGCCAGCAGCTACTTTCGAGCGGGGGATAATGAAAAACTGTTTTTT. This gives the protein CASSYFRAGDNEKLFF. This sequence joins TRBV7-9 and TRBJ1-4, with D perhaps TRBD1 (5 bases). V was trimmed by 4 bases and J by 4 bases, leaving 16 bases between them. The CDR3 contains 16 residues. Germline V CDR1 and CDR2: SEHNR, FQNEAQ (reference sequence).

The chain employs TRBV19 and TRBJ2-4; D unclear. This CDR3 contains 13 residues. V dropped 7 bases and J dropped 6 bases, with 13 bases sitting between them. Germline V gene data show CDR1 as LNHDA and CDR2 as SQIVND (reference sequence). The CDR3 loop reads CASIGPMGNIQYF. The CDR3 DNA is TGTGCCAGTATTGGGCCGATGGGAAACATTCAGTACTTC.

This chain joins TRBV10-3 and TRBJ2-5; maybe TRBD1 (5 bases). In germline, CDR1 is ENHRY, CDR2 SYGVKD. Deletions cut 5 bases from V and 5 bases from J, with 21 bases between. The CDR3 has 16 amino acids. CDR3 bases: TGTGCCATCAGTCCCACCGGACAACCTCCAGGGGAGACCCAGTACTTC. This encodes CAISPTGQPPGETQYF.

The J gene is TRBJ1-4, the V gene TRBV5-1; 11 nucleotides agree with TRBD1. CDR1 and CDR2 from the germline V gene are SGHRS and YFSETQ. There are 14 residues in the CDR3. Trimming removed 0 bases from V and 8 bases from J; junction bases left unmatched: 0. The CDR3 DNA follows: TGCGCCAGCAGCTTGGGGACAGGGGGCGAAAAACTGTTTTTT. It codes for CASSLGTGGEKLFF.

This clone came up a few times. The chain combines TRBV12-5 with TRBJ2-2; maybe TRBD2 (5 bases). From germline, CDR1 is LGHNT and CDR2 FRNRAP. This CDR3 is 15 amino acids long. Trimming removed 7 bases from V and 0 bases from J, with 12 bases in between. The CDR3 nucleotides are TGTGCTAGTGCCGGAGGATACGCGAACACCGGGGAGCTGTTTTTT. As protein: CASAGGYANTGELFF.

This sequence joins TRBV7-2 and TRBJ2-4; 9 nucleotides agree with TRBD2. The CDR3 has 19 amino acids. Germline V gives CDR1 SGHTA, CDR2 FQGNSA. V dropped 0 bases and J dropped 1; count of bases not matched to a gene: 10. For the CDR3, the DNA is TGTGCCAGCAGCTTAGCCCGAGCGGGGGGCCAGGTGGCCAAAAACATTCAGTACTTC. Translating it yields CASSLARAGGQVAKNIQYF.

V gene TRBV27 combines with J gene TRBJ2-1; 10 bases align to TRBD2. Trimming took 0 bases from V and 12 from J; bases not matched to a gene: 11. The CDR3 is 16 residues long. The germline V gene has CDR1 MNHEY and CDR2 SMNVEV (reference sequence). The DNA of the CDR3 is TGTGCCAGCAGTTTATCCGCTAGCGGGGGCCCTCGTGGGCAGTTCTTC. Residues: CASSLSASGGPRGQFF.

The V gene is TRBV4-1, the J gene TRBJ2-3; 9 bases fit TRBD2. Looked up from germline, CDR1 is MGHRA and CDR2 is YSYEKL. The V gene end was trimmed by 8 bases and the J gene end by 4 bases; junction bases not matched to a gene: 4. The CDR3 is 13 residues long. This CDR3 is CASDSGGADTQYF. CDR3 in DNA: TGCGCCAGCGATAGCGGGGGCGCAGATACGCAGTATTTT.